Listed below are T cell receptor beta chains from one sample, sequenced in a study of beta chain features in type 1 diabetes. Assay used: immunoSEQ multiplex PCR; TCRdb lists only in-frame clones, some missing. The sample carries 400,000 to 500,000 clones, around 13% recorded once. Sequencing was carried out using naive CD4+ T cells from blood. The receptor source for this set is a man younger than 45 in good health. CDR3s include the opening cysteine and the closing phenylalanine or tryptophan. The order of the fields is D gene, clone size, V gene, J gene, CDR3 length, CDR3 protein, CDR3 DNA. A D gene is named only where the DNA matches it firmly. Size is stated for part of the rows, as once, few or many counts, or as a class when the clone is expanded.

>.|.|TRBV29-1|TRBJ1-1|10
CSTRGTEAFF
TGCAGCACCAGGGGTACTGAAGCTTTCTTT
>.|few|TRBV4-1|TRBJ2-2|12
CASSPLGGELFF
TGCGCCAGCAGCCCGCTGGGGGGGGAGCTGTTTTTT
>.|few|TRBV18|TRBJ2-7|11
CASSRGYEQYF
TGTGCCAGCTCACGGGGGTACGAGCAGTACTTC
>.|few|TRBV6-1|TRBJ2-5|16
CASSEAPQLGQETQYF
TGTGCCAGCAGTGAAGCTCCCCAACTAGGTCAAGAGACCCAGTACTTC
>.|few|TRBV19|TRBJ1-5|12
CASSASNQPQHF
TGTGCCAGTAGTGCTAGCAATCAGCCCCAGCATTTT
>TRBD2|.|TRBV18|TRBJ2-1|16
CASSHRLAGAYNEQFF
TGTGCCAGCTCACACCGACTAGCGGGGGCTTACAATGAGCAGTTCTTC
>TRBD2|few|TRBV18|TRBJ2-1|15
CASSPLLAGGGEQFF
TGTGCCAGCTCACCACTCCTAGCGGGGGGAGGTGAGCAGTTCTTC
>.|.|TRBV6-1|TRBJ2-4|15
CASSVTQLAKNIQYF
TGTGCCAGCAGTGTGACCCAACTAGCCAAAAACATTCAGTACTTC
>.|few|TRBV10-3|TRBJ2-6|11
CATAGANVLTF
TGTGCCACCGCTGGGGCCAACGTCCTGACTTTC
>TRBD2|.|TRBV2|TRBJ2-2|17
CASNSYLLAGDTGELFF
TGTGCCAGCAATTCCTATTTGCTAGCGGGGGACACCGGGGAGCTGTTTTTT
>TRBD1|few|TRBV10-3|TRBJ1-1|13
CAMTGTANTEAFF
TGTGCCATGACCGGGACAGCAAACACTGAAGCTTTCTTT
>TRBD1|.|TRBV29-1|TRBJ2-7|13
CSVAGDRGYEQYF
TGCAGCGTTGCAGGGGACAGGGGCTACGAGCAGTACTTC
>.|few|TRBV7-2|TRBJ2-5|14
CASSPYMLRETQYF
TGTGCCAGCAGCCCTTATATGTTACGGGAGACCCAGTACTTC
>.|.|TRBV6-1|TRBJ2-7|15
CASSSVQGRGYEQYF
TGTGCCAGCAGTTCGGTACAGGGAAGAGGCTACGAGCAGTACTTC
>.|many|TRBV4-3|TRBJ1-2|15
CASSQGPVPGYGYTF
TGCGCCAGCAGCCAAGGGCCAGTCCCGGGCTATGGCTACACCTTC
>TRBD1|.|TRBV25-1|TRBJ2-7|14
CASSRTGGSYEQYF
TGTGCCAGCAGCCGGACAGGGGGCTCCTACGAGCAGTACTTC
>.|.|TRBV5-4|TRBJ2-3|15
CASSPRTAGTDTQYF
TGTGCCAGCAGCCCACGGACTGCGGGCACAGATACGCAGTATTTT
>TRBD2|.|TRBV5-6|TRBJ2-1|16
CASSLVNRDYYNEQFF
TGTGCCAGCAGCTTGGTCAACCGGGACTACTACAATGAGCAGTTCTTC
>.|.|TRBV30|TRBJ1-1|11
CAHSSPEKAFF
TGTGCCCACTCATCGCCGGAGAAAGCTTTCTTT
>.|.|TRBV2|TRBJ2-2|14
CASSEGGNTGELFF
TGTGCCAGCAGTGAAGGGGGTAATACCGGGGAGCTGTTTTTT
>.|.|TRBV30|TRBJ2-2|13
CAWTGITTGELFF
TGTGCCTGGACCGGGATAACCACCGGGGAGCTGTTTTTT
>.|few|TRBV4-1|TRBJ1-1|13
CASSHQTNTEAFF
TGCGCCAGCAGCCATCAGACGAACACTGAAGCTTTCTTT
>TRBD2|many|TRBV29-1|TRBJ2-1|15
CSVEGGRPINDEQFF
TGCAGCGTTGAGGGCGGGAGGCCAATAAACGATGAGCAGTTCTTC
>.|few|TRBV7-2|TRBJ2-6|17
CASSLGQGLSGANVLTF
TGTGCCAGCAGCTTAGGCCAGGGGCTCTCTGGGGCCAACGTCCTGACTTTC
>.|.|TRBV11-2|TRBJ2-1|13
CASSSAREGEQFF
TGTGCCAGCAGCTCGGCCCGGGAAGGTGAGCAGTTCTTC
>.|.|TRBV7-2|TRBJ2-5|16
CASSRNGVISGETQYF
TGTGCCAGCAGCCGAAACGGAGTCATTTCGGGAGAGACCCAGTACTTC
>.|.|TRBV29-1|TRBJ2-7|14
CSVERGSPPYEQYF
TGCAGCGTTGAGAGGGGTTCGCCACCTTACGAGCAGTACTTC
>.|few|TRBV15|TRBJ2-5|14
CATSRDQFQETQYF
TGTGCCACCAGCAGGGACCAGTTCCAAGAGACCCAGTACTTC
>.|few|TRBV5-6|TRBJ2-7|15
CASSLGADSSYEQYF
TGTGCCAGCAGCTTGGGAGCGGACAGCTCCTACGAGCAGTACTTC
>TRBD2|few|TRBV29-1|TRBJ2-5|12
CSAGGTGETQYF
TGCAGCGCCGGGGGGACGGGTGAGACCCAGTACTTC
>.|.|TRBV29-1|TRBJ2-1|11
CSVEDTPTSFF
TGCAGCGTTGAAGATACACCGACGTCGTTCTTC
>TRBD1|.|TRBV9|TRBJ1-5|15
CASSASTGLNQPQHF
TGTGCCAGCAGCGCCTCGACAGGGCTGAATCAGCCCCAGCATTTT
>.|few|TRBV9|TRBJ1-3|16
CASSVGTDSAGNTIYF
TGTGCCAGCAGCGTAGGCACAGACTCGGCTGGAAACACCATATATTTT